These 14 T cell receptor beta chains share one sample of origin, sequenced in a study of T cell responses to AZD1222 COVID-19 vaccine. Some clones are missing from TCRdb's copy, which holds only in-frame ones; the method was immunoSEQ multiplex PCR. The sample holds some 170,000 clones, roughly nine tenths seen once. Here the sequenced sample was peripheral blood, taken 28 days after the second AZD1222 dose. The receptors were sampled from an adult who received the AZD1222 COVID-19 vaccine.

This chain connects TRBV5-4 to TRBJ1-5, with 7 positions matching TRBD1. V lost 0 bases, J lost 6 bases, and 3 bases stayed unmatched. The CDR3 has 14 amino acids. CDR1 is SGHNT, CDR2 YYREEE, per germline (reference sequence). The chain's CDR3 is CASSLDNRGQPQHF. The CDR3 DNA reads TGTGCCAGCAGCTTGGACAACAGGGGTCAGCCCCAGCATTTT.

The V and J genes are TRBV6-1 and TRBJ1-3; no firm D call. CDR1 and CDR2 from the germline V gene are MNHNS and SASEGT. V lost 3 bases and J lost 8, with 8 bases in between. CDR3 length: 12 residues. For the CDR3, the DNA is TGTGCCAGCAGTGATTCTCTGTACACCATATATTTT. Translation gives CASSDSLYTIYF.

The chain couples TRBV5-1 to TRBJ2-7; D remains ambiguous. CDR1 and CDR2 from the germline V gene are SGHRS and YFSETQ. V lost 0 bases and J 3 bases, leaving 7 bases between the germline ends. This CDR3 contains 13 residues. CDR3 DNA sequence: TGCGCCAGCAGCTTGGACTGGTTCTACGAGCAGTACTTC. It yields the protein CASSLDWFYEQYF. The whole variable domain, remainder taken from reference TRBV5-1 and TRBJ2-7, is KAGVTQTPRYLIKTRGQQVTLSCSPISGHRSVSWYQQTPGQGLQFLFEYFSETQRNKGNFPGRFSGRQFSNSRSEMNVSTLELGDSALYLCASSLDWFYEQYFGPGTRLTVT.

The J gene is TRBJ1-3, the V gene TRBV7-2; weak D call: TRBD1 (6 bases). The V end lost 1 base, the J end lost 5 bases, and 12 bases lay between the germline ends. The length of the CDR3 is 15 residues. Germline loops: CDR1 SGHTA, CDR2 FQGNSA. CDR3 in DNA: TGTGCCAGCAGCTTAGACAGGGCGAGTCGAAACACCATATATTTT. This sequence encodes CASSLDRASRNTIYF.

V gene TRBV19 combines with J gene TRBJ1-5; D ambiguous. There are 13 residues in the CDR3. CDR1 is LNHDA, CDR2 SQIVND, per germline (reference sequence). The V end was cut by 5 bases, the J end by 3 bases, with 8 bases between. The CDR3 sequence is CASSLRDNQPQHF. Written as DNA, the CDR3 is TGTGCCAGTAGTTTGAGAGACAATCAGCCCCAGCATTTT.

The genes are TRBV6-2 or TRBV6-3 and TRBJ1-1, with unresolved D. The germline V gene has CDR1 MNHEY and CDR2 SVGEGT. This CDR3 has 13 amino acids. V was pared by 6 bases and J by 2 bases, with 10 bases between. The CDR3 sequence: CASSLTLNTEAFF. The CDR3 nucleotides are TGTGCCAGCAGCTTGACGTTAAACACTGAAGCTTTCTTT.

V gene TRBV5-1 combines with J gene TRBJ2-2, with TRBD1 identical over 7 bases. The ends lost 0 bases at V and 1 base at J; junction bases unmatched: 6. Germline lookup yields CDR1 SGHRS and CDR2 YFSETQ. This CDR3 comprises 17 residues. The CDR3 region is CASSLAGTGENTGELFF. CDR3 DNA: TGCGCCAGCAGCTTGGCCGGAACAGGGGAGAACACCGGGGAGCTGTTTTTT. The variable domain in full, completed from reference TRBV5-1 and TRBJ2-2, reads KAGVTQTPRYLIKTRGQQVTLSCSPISGHRSVSWYQQTPGQGLQFLFEYFSETQRNKGNFPGRFSGRQFSNSRSEMNVSTLELGDSALYLCASSLAGTGENTGELFFGEGSRLTVL.

The CDR3 DNA reads TGTGCCAGCAGTTATGAAGGGCGGGGCGGCTACACCTTC. Translating it yields CASSYEGRGGYTF. The chain recombines TRBV6-2 or TRBV6-3 with TRBJ1-2; maybe TRBD1 (5 bases). Looked up from germline, CDR1 is MNHEY and CDR2 is SVGEGT. With 3 bases removed from V and 8 bases from J, the gap between germline ends came to 13 bases. There are 13 residues in the CDR3.

A word on this clone: In the same sample, other DNA sequences code for this CDR3. This chain joins TRBV24-1 and TRBJ1-5, with unresolved D. The V end lost 2 bases, the J end lost 6 bases, and 4 bases lay between the germline ends. Germline V CDR1 and CDR2: KGHDR, SFDVKD. This CDR3 is 12 amino acids long. CDR3 sequence: CATSDSGQPQHF. The CDR3 coding sequence is TGTGCCACCAGTGATTCTGGTCAGCCCCAGCATTTT.

The chain has TRBV12-3 or TRBV12-4 and TRBJ2-3; 8 bases fit TRBD2. Unmatched junction bases numbered 2, after V lost 6 bases and J lost 6 bases. The CDR3 length is 12 residues. The CDR3 sequence: CASRRTSDTQYF. The CDR3 region has the DNA TGTGCCAGCAGACGGACTAGCGATACGCAGTATTTT.

This clone came up a few times. The chain recombines TRBV6-6 with TRBJ2-1, with D tentatively TRBD2 (6 bases). Trimming took 5 bases from V and 15 from J, leaving 20 bases between them. The CDR3 runs to 13 residues. The V gene's germline CDR1 is MNHNY and CDR2 SVGAGI (reference sequence). CDR3 residues: CASSLTGTPDLFF. The CDR3 DNA reads as TGTGCCAGCAGTCTAACCGGGACTCCAGATCTGTTCTTC.

The rearrangement links TRBV6-5 to TRBJ2-7; possible D gene TRBD1, 6 bases. Germline loops: CDR1 MNHEY, CDR2 SVGAGI. There are 13 residues in the CDR3. The V and J ends lost 8 bases and 4 bases respectively, with 15 bases between them. The CDR3 reads CASGRGQEYEQYF. CDR3 nucleotide sequence: TGTGCCAGCGGTAGGGGACAAGAGTACGAGCAGTACTTC.

V usage is TRBV7-6 and J usage is TRBJ2-1; 7 nucleotides align to TRBD1. The CDR3 extends over 15 amino acids. Germline V gene data show CDR1 as SGHVS and CDR2 as FNYEAQ. The J segment lost 8 bases and the V segment lost 5 bases, leaving 12 bases of the junction unmatched. In DNA form, the CDR3 reads TGTGCCAGCAGCCCCCGGCCTACCAGGGGGTATGAGCAGTTCTTC. Translation gives CASSPRPTRGYEQFF.

This clone was observed once. The rearrangement uses TRBV5-5 and TRBJ2-7; D perhaps matches TRBD2 (6 bases). CDR1 is SGHKS, CDR2 YYEKEE, per germline (reference sequence). V was shortened by 2 bases and J by 2 bases, with 14 bases between the two germline ends. The CDR3 spans 15 residues. The CDR3 bases are TGTGCCAGCAGCTTAATCCCGGGGGTCCCCTACGAGCAGTACTTC. Protein sequence: CASSLIPGVPYEQYF.